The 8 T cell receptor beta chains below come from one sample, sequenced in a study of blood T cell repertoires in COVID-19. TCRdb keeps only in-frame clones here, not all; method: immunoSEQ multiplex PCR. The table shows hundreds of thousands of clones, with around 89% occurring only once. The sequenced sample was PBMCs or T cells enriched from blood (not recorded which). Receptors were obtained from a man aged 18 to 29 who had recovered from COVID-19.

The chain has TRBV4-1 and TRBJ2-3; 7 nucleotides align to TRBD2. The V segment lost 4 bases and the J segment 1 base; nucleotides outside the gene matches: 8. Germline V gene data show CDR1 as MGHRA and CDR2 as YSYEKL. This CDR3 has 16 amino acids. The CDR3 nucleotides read TGCGCCAGCAGCCTGCAGGGAGGGCGCGGCACAGATACGCAGTATTTT. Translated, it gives CASSLQGGRGTDTQYF.

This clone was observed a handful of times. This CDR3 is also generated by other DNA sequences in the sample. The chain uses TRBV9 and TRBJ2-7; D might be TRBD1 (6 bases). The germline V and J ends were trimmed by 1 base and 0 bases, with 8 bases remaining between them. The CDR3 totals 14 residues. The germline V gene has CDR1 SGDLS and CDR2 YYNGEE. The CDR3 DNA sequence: TGTGCCAGCAGCGTAACAGGGAGCTCCTACGAGCAGTACTTC. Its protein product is CASSVTGSSYEQYF.

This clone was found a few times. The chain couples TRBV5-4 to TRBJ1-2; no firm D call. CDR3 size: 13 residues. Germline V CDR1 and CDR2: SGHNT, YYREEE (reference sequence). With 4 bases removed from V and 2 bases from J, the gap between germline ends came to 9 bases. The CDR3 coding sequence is TGTGCCAGCAGCGTTGACAAGAACTATGGCTACACCTTC. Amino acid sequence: CASSVDKNYGYTF. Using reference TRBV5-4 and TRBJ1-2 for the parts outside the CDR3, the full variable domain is ETGVTQSPTHLIKTRGQQVTLRCSSQSGHNTVSWYQQALGQGPQFIFQYYREEENGRGNFPPRFSGLQFPNYSSELNVNALELDDSALYLCASSVDKNYGYTFGSGTRLTVV.

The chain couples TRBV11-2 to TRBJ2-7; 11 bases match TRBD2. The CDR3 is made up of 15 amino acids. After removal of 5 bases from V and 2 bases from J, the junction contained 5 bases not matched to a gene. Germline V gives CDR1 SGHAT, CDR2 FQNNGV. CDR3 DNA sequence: TGTGCCAGCAGCCCCGGGACTAGCGGTACCTACGAGCAGTACTTC. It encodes CASSPGTSGTYEQYF.

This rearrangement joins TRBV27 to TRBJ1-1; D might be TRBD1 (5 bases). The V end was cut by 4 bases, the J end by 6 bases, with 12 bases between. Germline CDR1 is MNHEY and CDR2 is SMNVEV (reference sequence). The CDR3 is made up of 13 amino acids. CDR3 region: CASSSPGNPEAFF. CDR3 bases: TGTGCCAGCAGTTCCCCAGGGAATCCTGAAGCTTTCTTT.

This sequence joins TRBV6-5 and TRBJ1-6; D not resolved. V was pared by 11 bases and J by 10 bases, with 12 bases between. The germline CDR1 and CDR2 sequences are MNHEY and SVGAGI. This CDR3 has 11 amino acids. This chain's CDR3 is CASRGYSPLHF. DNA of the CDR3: TGTGCCTCACGGGGATACTCACCCCTCCACTTT.

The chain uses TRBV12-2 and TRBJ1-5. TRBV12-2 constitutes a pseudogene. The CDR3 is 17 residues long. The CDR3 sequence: CASRLALAGTGNQPQHF. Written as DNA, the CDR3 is TGTGCAAGTCGCTTAGCCTTGGCGGGGACTGGCAATCAGCCCCAGCATTTT.

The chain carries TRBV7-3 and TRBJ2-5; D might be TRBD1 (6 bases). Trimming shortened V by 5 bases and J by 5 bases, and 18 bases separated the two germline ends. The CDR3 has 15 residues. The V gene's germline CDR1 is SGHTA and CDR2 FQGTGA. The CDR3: CASSQDPGHWETQYF. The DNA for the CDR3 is TGTGCCAGCAGCCAGGATCCGGGACACTGGGAGACCCAGTACTTC.